The 21 T cell receptor beta chains presented below share a single source sample, sequenced in a study of T-cell reconstitution after alpha-beta-depleted transplantation in children. For TCRbeta, the library was prepared with unique molecular identifiers. Via MiXCR, TCRdb re-called the PCR reads, giving one row per CDR3 protein. Here the sample spans some 120,000 distinct CDR3 sequences, approximately 10% being singletons. The specimen comprised PBMCs, sampled before TCRalphabeta/CD19-depleted stem cell transplant. These receptor sequences come from a boy aged 2 to 10 with acute lymphoblastic leukemia, due to receive a stem cell transplant.

The sample holds many counts of this clonotype. J is TRBJ2-2 and V is TRBV7-9; D not resolved. Germline assignment: CDR1 SEHNR and CDR2 FQNEAQ (reference sequence). V lost 10 bases, J lost 0 bases, and 18 bases lay in between. CDR3 length: 16 residues. This chain's CDR3 is CATPRLAVSNTGELFF. CDR3 coding DNA: TGTGCCACCCCTAGGCTGGCAGTCTCGAACACCGGGGAGCTGTTTTTT.

This clonotype turned up a few times. V usage is TRBV6-1 and J usage is TRBJ2-3; D ambiguous. The CDR3 is 11 amino acids. Germline loops: CDR1 MNHNS, CDR2 SASEGT. V was trimmed by 2 bases and J by 10 bases, leaving 7 bases between them. Here the CDR3 DNA reads TGTGCCAGCAGTGAAACCTGGGCGCAGTATTTT. Translated, it gives CASSETWAQYF.

This clonotype was counted a few times. The V and J genes are TRBV30 and TRBJ2-4, with D perhaps matching TRBD2 (5 bases). V gave up 4 bases and J gave up 3 bases, with 10 bases separating them. The CDR3 is 13 amino acids. Per the germline V gene, CDR1 is GTSNPN and CDR2 is SVGIG (reference sequence). The chain's CDR3 is CAWTAAGKNIQYF. Here the CDR3 DNA reads TGTGCCTGGACCGCGGCGGGCAAAAACATTCAGTACTTC.

The chain joins TRBV12-3 or TRBV12-4 to TRBJ1-5, with D unresolved. Deletions cut 1 base from V and 4 bases from J, with 5 bases between. This CDR3 is 13 amino acids long. This chain's CDR3 is CASSLGFNQPQHF. DNA for the CDR3: TGTGCCAGCAGTTTAGGGTTTAATCAGCCCCAGCATTTT.

The V and J genes are TRBV20-1 and TRBJ1-5; D gene ambiguous. CDR1 DFQATT and CDR2 SNEGSKA come from the germline V gene (reference sequence). V was clipped by 6 bases and J by 5 bases, with 14 bases between them. The CDR3 length is 13 residues. This CDR3 is CSAPGRSDQPQHF. CDR3 in DNA: TGCAGTGCCCCGGGCAGATCGGATCAGCCCCAGCATTTT.

This clonotype was observed a few times. The gene calls are TRBV28 and TRBJ2-7; TRBD2 might be the D (5 bases). Germline V gives CDR1 MDHEN, CDR2 SYDVKM. The CDR3 consists of 15 residues. The germline V and J ends were trimmed by 2 bases and 0 bases, with 11 bases remaining between them. The CDR3 region has the DNA TGTGCCAGCAGTTTAATGGTAGCGAGCTCCTACGAGCAGTACTTC. Amino acid sequence: CASSLMVASSYEQYF.

The chain uses TRBV5-4 and TRBJ2-1, with TRBD2 identical over 12 bases. There are 16 residues in the CDR3. CDR1 is SGHNT and CDR2 is YYREEE in the germline V gene (reference sequence). The V segment lost 5 bases and the J segment 6 bases; nucleotides outside the gene matches: 9. CDR3 amino acids: CASSLTGTSGLNEQFF. The CDR3 coding sequence is TGTGCCAGCAGTCTCACCGGGACTAGCGGGCTCAATGAGCAGTTCTTC.

V and J are TRBV3-1 and TRBJ2-1; TRBD2 aligns across 15 bases. V dropped 4 bases and J dropped 6; count of bases not matched to a gene: 4. The CDR3 sequence is 16 residues long. Germline V gene data show CDR1 as LGHDT and CDR2 as YNNKEL (reference sequence). The CDR3 DNA follows: TGTGCCAGCAGCCTGCGGACTAGCGGGAGGGCCAATGAGCAGTTCTTC. It codes for CASSLRTSGRANEQFF.

This clonotype was picked up many times. The chain couples TRBV20-1 to TRBJ2-5; TRBD1 agrees at 9 bases. Losses at the gene ends were 6 bases for V and 1 base for J; bases not matched to a gene: 3. The CDR3 is 13 residues long. Germline CDR1 is DFQATT and CDR2 is SNEGSKA (reference sequence). The CDR3 protein is CSAEGQGQETQYF. Written as DNA, the CDR3 is TGCAGTGCCGAGGGACAGGGCCAAGAGACCCAGTACTTC.

This chain uses TRBV20-1 with TRBJ1-2; unclear D gene. The germline gives CDR1 DFQATT, CDR2 SNEGSKA (reference sequence). The CDR3 has 14 amino acids. Trimming took off 3 bases at V and 11 bases at J, with 22 bases between the two ends. DNA for the CDR3: TGCAGTGCTAGTGGCCGGAGGACTCGACTTGGATACACCTTC. It yields the protein CSASGRRTRLGYTF.

For this clonotype: One base away lies a much larger clone, so this may be a sequencing read error. The V call is TRBV7-9, the J call TRBJ2-7; 7 bases agree with TRBD1. The CDR3 consists of 14 residues. J gave up 3 bases and V 5 bases, and 7 bases lay outside the gene matches. CDR1 is SEHNR, CDR2 FQNEAQ, per germline (reference sequence). The CDR3 region is CASSDPGQCYEQYF. CDR3 nucleotides: TGTGCCAGCAGCGACCCGGGACAGTGCTACGAGCAGTACTTC.

The chain carries TRBV5-1 and TRBJ2-3; 7 bases agree with TRBD1. Trimming removed 2 bases from V and 6 bases from J; junction bases left unmatched: 9. Germline loops: CDR1 SGHRS, CDR2 YFSETQ. The length of the CDR3 is 15 residues. The CDR3 is CASSFETGRADTQYF. In DNA form, the CDR3 reads TGCGCCAGCAGCTTCGAGACAGGGCGCGCTGATACGCAGTATTTT.

This clonotype was seen a few times. V usage is TRBV13 and J usage is TRBJ2-3, with D unresolved. V was trimmed by 3 bases and J by 1 base, leaving 8 bases between them. Germline V gives CDR1 PRHDT, CDR2 FYEKMQ (reference sequence). The CDR3 covers 14 residues. The CDR3 region has the DNA TGTGCCAGCAGCTTGACATCGGGCACAGATACGCAGTATTTT. Protein sequence: CASSLTSGTDTQYF.

This clonotype has more than one count but fewer than ten. The chain employs TRBV30 and TRBJ2-7; a weak D match, TRBD2 (6 bases). The germline CDR1 and CDR2 sequences are GTSNPN and SVGIG (reference sequence). Trimming stripped 0 bases from V and 0 bases from J, with 15 bases between. This CDR3 has 16 amino acids. The CDR3 DNA follows: TGTGCCTGGAGTGTACTAAGCGGGCGTAGCTCCTACGAGCAGTACTTC. As protein: CAWSVLSGRSSYEQYF.

The sample holds a few counts of this clonotype. The chain is built from TRBV20-1 and TRBJ1-5; tentative D call: TRBD1 (5 bases). The CDR3 loop spans 14 amino acids. V was pared by 6 bases and J by 1 base, with 13 bases between. Germline CDR1 reads DFQATT; CDR2 reads SNEGSKA (reference sequence). Here the CDR3 reads CSAINRRSNQPQHF. The CDR3 bases are TGCAGTGCCATAAACAGGAGAAGCAATCAGCCCCAGCATTTT.

This clonotype was detected a few times. The V gene is TRBV28, the J gene TRBJ1-4; TRBD1 matches at 9 bases. The germline V gene encodes CDR1 MDHEN and CDR2 SYDVKM. The CDR3 spans 15 residues. The trim removed 2 bases at V and 5 bases at J, leaving 3 bases unmatched. CDR3 in amino acids: CASSLPGTGNEKLFF. CDR3 DNA sequence: TGTGCCAGCAGTTTACCGGGGACAGGGAATGAAAAACTGTTTTTT. The full variable domain, its missing parts supplied by reference TRBV28 and TRBJ1-4, is DVKVTQSSRYLVKRTGEKVFLECVQDMDHENMFWYRQDPGLGLRLIYFSYDVKMKEKGDIPEGYSVSREKKERFSLILESASTNQTSMYLCASSLPGTGNEKLFFGSGTQLSVL.

This clonotype came up a few times. The rearrangement links TRBV20-1 to TRBJ2-3, with a weak D call TRBD1 (6 bases). CDR1 is DFQATT and CDR2 is SNEGSKA in the germline V gene (reference sequence). The CDR3 sequence is 13 residues long. Trimming left V 8 bases short and J 2 bases short, with 14 bases between. For the CDR3, the DNA is TGCAGTTCGAGGGACACTTACACAGATACGCAGTATTTT. As protein: CSSRDTYTDTQYF.

The chain links TRBV7-2 to TRBJ2-1; 10 nucleotides match TRBD2. J was trimmed by 2 bases and V by 0 bases; bases with no gene match: 4. The CDR3 length is 17 residues. From germline, CDR1 is SGHTA and CDR2 FQGNSA. The CDR3 DNA reads TGTGCCAGCAGCTTAGCGAGGACTAGCGGTCCCTACAATGAGCAGTTCTTC. Protein product: CASSLARTSGPYNEQFF.

This clonotype was seen only a few times. V gene TRBV6-2 or TRBV6-3 combines with J gene TRBJ2-7; 12 bases line up with TRBD2. The germline CDR1 and CDR2 sequences are MNHEY and SVGEGT. V trimming: 6 bases; J trimming: 6 bases; junction bases outside the gene matches: 3. This CDR3 is built from 13 residues. CDR3 sequence (DNA): TGTGCCAGCAGGCCTAGCGGGAGGGCCGAGCAGTACTTC. Protein sequence: CASRPSGRAEQYF.

V usage is TRBV7-9 and J usage is TRBJ2-3, with D possibly matching TRBD2 (5 bases). Trimming stripped 5 bases from V and 4 bases from J, with 13 bases between. This CDR3 has 14 residues. Germline V lookup: CDR1 SEHNR, CDR2 FQNEAQ (reference sequence). The chain's CDR3 is CASSADWDSDTQYF. The DNA of the CDR3 is TGTGCCAGCAGCGCGGACTGGGATTCAGATACGCAGTATTTT.

As concerns this clonotype: A much larger clone differs by one base, so this may be a read error. This chain links TRBV6-4 with TRBJ2-1; D is possibly TRBD1 (6 bases). The V gene lost 7 bases and the J gene lost 5 bases, with 12 bases spanning the gap. The CDR3 consists of 13 residues. Germline CDR1 reads MRHNA; CDR2 reads SNTAGT. The CDR3 loop reads CASITRGNNEQFF. In DNA, the CDR3 is TGTGCCAGCATAACTAGGGGGAACAATGAGCAGTTCTTC.